A single sample is the source of the 16 T cell receptor beta chains below, sequenced in a study of T-cell reconstitution after alpha-beta-depleted transplantation in children. Researchers prepared the TCRbeta library using unique molecular identifiers, the study reports. Via MiXCR, TCRdb re-called the PCR reads, giving one row per CDR3 protein. The data show about 400,000 distinct CDR3 sequences, approximately 20% seen once. The sample was PBMCs from the stem cell graft donor, taken from the stem cell graft. All receptors come from a human donor who donated a stem cell graft to a child with acute myeloid leukemia.

This clonotype has a handful of counts. The chain couples TRBV29-1 to TRBJ2-1, with TRBD2 matching 10 bases. The CDR3 has 16 amino acids. CDR1 SQVTM and CDR2 ANQGSEA come from the germline V gene. J was trimmed by 0 bases and V by 2 bases; bases with no gene match: 4. The CDR3 protein is CSVELASGSSYNEQFF. For the CDR3, the DNA is TGCAGCGTTGAACTGGCTAGCGGGAGCTCCTACAATGAGCAGTTCTTC.

This clonotype has more than one count but fewer than ten. The chain has TRBV6-2 or TRBV6-3 and TRBJ1-3, with TRBD1 matching over 7 bases. Germline V CDR1 and CDR2: MNHEY, SVGEGT. The ends lost 8 bases at V and 0 bases at J; junction bases unmatched: 13. The CDR3 covers 17 residues. The CDR3 nucleotides read TGTGCCAGCCGACGGACCCACACAGGGGCCTCTGGAAACACCATATATTTT. Translation gives CASRRTHTGASGNTIYF.

The table lists this clonotype with a few counts. The chain employs TRBV20-1 and TRBJ2-7; D ambiguous. CDR1 is DFQATT and CDR2 is SNEGSKA in the germline V gene (reference sequence). The CDR3 consists of 14 residues. The germline V and J ends were trimmed by 0 bases and 3 bases, with 12 bases remaining between them. The chain's CDR3 is CSAREPSGIYEQYF. The CDR3 coding sequence is TGCAGTGCTAGAGAACCTTCGGGTATCTACGAGCAGTACTTC.

The chain uses TRBV12-3 or TRBV12-4 and TRBJ2-3; 9 bases agree with TRBD2. The CDR3 has 21 amino acids. Trimming at V came to 3 bases and at J to 1 base, leaving 20 bases not matched to a gene. The CDR3 DNA reads TGTGCCAGCAGTTTGAGCAGGCTAGCGGGATACCGATTCGGGGGCACAGATACGCAGTATTTT. This codes for CASSLSRLAGYRFGGTDTQYF.

The chain carries TRBV11-2 and TRBJ2-1, with 7 positions matching TRBD2. Trimming took 0 bases from V and 4 from J; bases not matched to a gene: 6. The CDR3 totals 16 residues. The germline gives CDR1 SGHAT, CDR2 FQNNGV. The CDR3 is CASSLEVSRGYNEQFF. Written as DNA, the CDR3 is TGTGCCAGCAGCTTAGAGGTCTCGCGGGGGTACAATGAGCAGTTCTTC.

V gene TRBV25-1 combines with J gene TRBJ2-7; 9 bases agree with TRBD2. CDR1 and CDR2 (germline): MGHDK, SYGVNS. The trim removed 4 bases at V and 2 bases at J, leaving 9 bases unmatched. This CDR3 contains 16 residues. CDR3 loop: CASSGNGASGTYEQYF. Here the CDR3 DNA reads TGTGCCAGCAGTGGCAACGGGGCTAGCGGGACCTACGAGCAGTACTTC.

This chain connects TRBV28 to TRBJ1-5, with D unresolved. The CDR3 sequence is 13 residues long. Germline V gene data show CDR1 as MDHEN and CDR2 as SYDVKM. V was shortened by 6 bases and J by 6 bases, with 12 bases between the two germline ends. The CDR3 nucleotides are TGTGCCAGCAGCCAAGTAGAGGGTCAGCCCCAGCATTTT. This translates into CASSQVEGQPQHF.

This clonotype turned up a few times. The chain employs TRBV9 and TRBJ1-5, with 7 bases fitting TRBD1. Trimming cost V 7 bases and J 4 bases; bases outside gene matches: 14. Germline CDR1 and CDR2: SGDLS and YYNGEE. This CDR3 contains 16 residues. CDR3: CASSMEDRDWNQPQHF. The CDR3 DNA follows: TGTGCCAGCTCGATGGAAGACAGGGATTGGAATCAGCCCCAGCATTTT. Supplemented by reference TRBV9 and TRBJ1-5, the full variable domain reads DSGVTQTPKHLITATGQRVTLRCSPRSGDLSVYWYQQSLDQGLQFLIQYYNGEERAKGNILERFSAQQFPDLHSELNLSSLELGDSALYFCASSMEDRDWNQPQHFGDGTRLSIL.

The chain couples TRBV10-3 to TRBJ1-1, with 8 nucleotides matching TRBD1. Germline V gene lookup returns CDR1 ENHRY and CDR2 SYGVKD. With 3 bases clipped from V and 1 base from J, the junction kept 4 bases outside the gene matches. The CDR3 runs to 15 residues. The CDR3 loop is CAISDSGTGNTEAFF. The CDR3 DNA follows: TGTGCCATCAGTGACTCCGGGACAGGGAACACTGAAGCTTTCTTT.

This clonotype was detected many times. The chain couples TRBV24-1 to TRBJ2-3; weak D call: TRBD1 (5 bases). The CDR3 spans 14 residues. Per germline, CDR1 KGHDR and CDR2 SFDVKD. Trimming cost V 6 bases and J 5 bases, with 14 bases left between them. This chain's CDR3 is CATSLGQGGDTQYF. In nucleotides, the CDR3 is TGTGCCACCAGTCTCGGGCAGGGTGGAGATACGCAGTATTTT.

The V and J genes are TRBV20-1 and TRBJ2-7; TRBD1 is a possible D gene (5 bases). CDR1 is DFQATT and CDR2 is SNEGSKA in the germline V gene (reference sequence). This CDR3 has 12 amino acids. The ends were cut back, 5 bases at V and 4 bases at J, with 12 bases in the middle. In DNA form, the CDR3 reads TGCAGTGCTCGAAGGGGTGGATACGAGCAGTACTTC. Translating gives CSARRGGYEQYF.

In this sample, this clonotype turned up many times. V usage is TRBV29-1 and J usage is TRBJ2-5; no reliable D call. Germline V gives CDR1 SQVTM, CDR2 ANQGSEA. Trimming removed 5 bases at V and 0 bases at J, with 10 bases between. CDR3 length equals 13 residues. DNA of the CDR3: TGCAGCGTTCCCACAGCGTACCAAGAGACCCAGTACTTC. This codes for CSVPTAYQETQYF.

This sequence joins TRBV4-3 and TRBJ1-1; a weak D match, TRBD1 (5 bases). The CDR3 runs 16 residues. With 3 bases removed from V and 1 base from J, the gap between germline ends came to 15 bases. From germline, CDR1 is LGHNA and CDR2 YSLEER. This CDR3 reads CASSQPGAGGNTEAFF. Written as DNA, the CDR3 is TGCGCCAGCAGCCAGCCCGGCGCGGGGGGGAACACTGAAGCTTTCTTT.

The table lists this clonotype with a few counts. The V and J genes are TRBV12-3 or TRBV12-4 and TRBJ2-3, with 12 bases lining up with TRBD2. The CDR3 length is 15 residues. The trim removed 5 bases at V and 5 bases at J, leaving 5 bases unmatched. This CDR3 reads CASSLRTSGKDTQYF. CDR3 bases: TGTGCCAGCAGTCTCCGGACTAGCGGGAAAGATACGCAGTATTTT.

The chain is built from TRBV20-1 and TRBJ2-7; the match to TRBD2 covers 7 bases. Germline values: CDR1 DFQATT, CDR2 SNEGSKA (reference sequence). V trimming: 2 bases; J trimming: 4 bases; junction bases outside the gene matches: 11. The CDR3 covers 15 residues. CDR3 bases: TGCAGTGCTAGACCACTAGCGCTGGTTGGGTACGAGCAGTACTTC. Residues: CSARPLALVGYEQYF.

The sample holds many counts of this clonotype. V is TRBV29-1 and J is TRBJ2-2; D is unclear. Germline V CDR1 and CDR2: SQVTM, ANQGSEA. The CDR3 consists of 13 residues. V lost 4 bases and J 6 bases, leaving 12 bases between the germline ends. Here the CDR3 reads CSVGASSPGELFF. In nucleotides, the CDR3 is TGCAGCGTTGGGGCATCATCCCCCGGGGAGCTGTTTTTT.